Sequencing of this T cell receptor (beta chain) was carried out in a study of siplizumab effects on memory and regulatory T cells. The germline V and J ends were trimmed by 0 bases and 6 bases, with 19 bases remaining between them. Looked up from germline, CDR1 is SGHTS and CDR2 is YDEGEE. The CDR3 runs to 17 residues. Assay: immunoSEQ multiplex PCR; the TCRdb copy retains only in-frame clones and omits some. The data hold around 120,000 clones, with 90% to 95% observed a single time. The sample comprised non-Treg CD4+ T cells sorted from blood. This clonotype was sampled from a human donor in good health. This sequence joins TRBV5-8 and TRBJ2-1; D may correspond to TRBD1 or TRBD2 (6 bases each). The DNA for the CDR3 is TGTGCCAGCAGCTTGGACATGGGGGGCTTTCACGTCAATGAGCAGTTCTTC. Its protein product is CASSLDMGGFHVNEQFF. The full variable domain, in which reference TRBV5-8 and TRBJ2-1 provide the parts outside the CDR3, is EAGVTQSPTHLIKTRGQQATLRCSPISGHTSVYWYQQALGLGLQFLLWYDEGEERNRGNFPPRFSGRQFPNYSSELNVNALELEDSALYLCASSLDMGGFHVNEQFFGPGTRLTVL.